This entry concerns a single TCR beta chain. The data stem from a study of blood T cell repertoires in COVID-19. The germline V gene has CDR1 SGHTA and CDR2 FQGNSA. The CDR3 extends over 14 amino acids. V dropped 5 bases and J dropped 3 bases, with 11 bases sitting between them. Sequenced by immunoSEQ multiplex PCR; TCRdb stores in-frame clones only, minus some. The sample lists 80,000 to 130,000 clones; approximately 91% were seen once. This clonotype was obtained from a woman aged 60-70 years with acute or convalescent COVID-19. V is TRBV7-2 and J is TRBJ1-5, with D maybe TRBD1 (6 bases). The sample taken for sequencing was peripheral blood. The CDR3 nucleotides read TGTGCCAGCAGCCCCCAGGGGAACAATCAGCCCCAGCATTTT. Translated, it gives CASSPQGNNQPQHF.